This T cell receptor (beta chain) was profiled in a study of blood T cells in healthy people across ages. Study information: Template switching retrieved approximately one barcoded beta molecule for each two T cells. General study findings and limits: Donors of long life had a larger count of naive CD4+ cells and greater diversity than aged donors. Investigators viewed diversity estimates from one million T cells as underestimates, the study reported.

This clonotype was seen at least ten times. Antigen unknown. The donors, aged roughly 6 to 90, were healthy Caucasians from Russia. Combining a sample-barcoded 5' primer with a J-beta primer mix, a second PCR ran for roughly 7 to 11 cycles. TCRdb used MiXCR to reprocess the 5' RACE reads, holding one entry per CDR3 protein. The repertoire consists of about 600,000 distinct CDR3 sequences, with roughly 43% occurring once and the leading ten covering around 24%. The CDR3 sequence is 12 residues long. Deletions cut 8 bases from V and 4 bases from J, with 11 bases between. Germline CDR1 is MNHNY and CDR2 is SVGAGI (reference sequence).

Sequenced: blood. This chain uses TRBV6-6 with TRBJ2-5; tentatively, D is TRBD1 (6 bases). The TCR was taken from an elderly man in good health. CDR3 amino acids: CASGHRVETQYF. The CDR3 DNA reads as TGTGCCAGCGGGCACAGGGTAGAGACCCAGTACTTC.